The 19 T cell receptor beta chains reported below all come from one sample, sequenced in a study of beta chain features in type 1 diabetes. The whole isolated RNA underwent reverse transcription, so sequencing captured expressed TCRB transcripts. The protocol was immunoSEQ multiplex PCR, while the TCRdb copy is restricted to in-frame clones and leaves out a portion. Altogether roughly 330,000 clones are present, about 10% being singletons, with the ten largest covering more than 0.015%. The source material was naive CD4+ T cells from blood. The receptors were gathered from a woman younger than 45 in good health.

This clone was counted only a few times. The chain combines TRBV5-1 with TRBJ1-2; tentative D call: TRBD1 (6 bases). Germline CDR1 reads SGHRS; CDR2 reads YFSETQ. This CDR3 region has 12 residues. V was trimmed by 4 bases and J by 7 bases, leaving 11 bases between them. The CDR3 sequence is CASSMNRVGYTF. In DNA form, the CDR3 reads TGCGCCAGCAGCATGAACAGGGTTGGCTACACCTTC.

V usage is TRBV7-2 and J usage is TRBJ2-1; 10 bases are shared with TRBD2. V lost 4 bases to trimming and J lost 8 bases; unmatched junction nucleotides: 2. In germline, CDR1 is SGHTA, CDR2 FQGNSA. The CDR3 totals 13 residues. Here the CDR3 DNA reads TGTGCCAGCAGCTCTAGCGGGAGATATGAGCAGTTCTTC. It translates to CASSSSGRYEQFF. Full variable domain (outside the CDR3, taken from reference TRBV7-2 and TRBJ2-1): GAGVSQSPSNKVTEKGKDVELRCDPISGHTALYWYRQSLGQGLEFLIYFQGNSAPDKSGLPSDRFSAERTGGSVSTLTIQRTQQEDSAVYLCASSSSGRYEQFFGPGTRLTVL.

V is TRBV7-2 and J is TRBJ2-7, with 9 nucleotides matching TRBD2. Germline CDR1 SGHTA, CDR2 FQGNSA. The CDR3 loop spans 15 amino acids. V lost 2 bases and J lost 4; bases outside the gene matches: 6. The DNA for the CDR3 is TGTGCCAGCAGCTTATCTAGCGGGATATGGTACGAGCAGTACTTC. The encoded protein is CASSLSSGIWYEQYF. Together with reference TRBV7-2 and TRBJ2-7, the CDR3 gives the full variable domain: GAGVSQSPSNKVTEKGKDVELRCDPISGHTALYWYRQSLGQGLEFLIYFQGNSAPDKSGLPSDRFSAERTGGSVSTLTIQRTQQEDSAVYLCASSLSSGIWYEQYFGPGTRLTVT.

The chain combines TRBV5-1 with TRBJ2-2, with D tentatively TRBD1 (6 bases). This CDR3 has 15 residues. Trimming left V 1 base short and J 1 base short, with 8 bases between. The V gene's germline CDR1 is SGHRS and CDR2 YFSETQ. The CDR3 loop is CASSLRTVNTGELFF. The DNA of the CDR3 is TGCGCCAGCAGCTTGAGGACAGTGAACACCGGGGAGCTGTTTTTT.

This clone was counted many times. This chain connects TRBV23-1 to TRBJ1-5; D is unresolved. TRBV23-1 is recorded as an ORF, its role being uncertain. The CDR3 is 16 residues long. Deletions cut 6 bases from V and 0 bases from J, with 15 bases between. The CDR3 region is CASSQEDTLSNQPQHF. The CDR3 DNA follows: TGCGCCAGCAGCCAGGAAGACACTCTTAGCAATCAGCCCCAGCATTTT.

The table lists this clone with a few counts. The J gene is TRBJ1-2, the V gene TRBV30; D possibly corresponds to TRBD1 (6 bases). This CDR3 is built from 12 residues. Germline values: CDR1 GTSNPN, CDR2 SVGIG (reference sequence). Between the trimmed V and J ends, which lost 4 bases and 4 bases, there was a span of 10 bases. CDR3 nucleotides: TGTGCCTGGACAAGGGGGAGCTATGGCTACACCTTC. It codes for CAWTRGSYGYTF.

The CDR3 reads CASSRTGSEGYTF. Here the CDR3 DNA reads TGTGCCAGCAGCCGGACAGGGTCAGAGGGCTACACCTTC. V usage is TRBV6-5 and J usage is TRBJ1-2, with 8 bases matching TRBD1. CDR1 is MNHEY, CDR2 SVGAGI, per germline. Unmatched junction bases numbered 8, after V lost 6 bases and J lost 8 bases. The CDR3 covers 13 residues.

This clone was detected only a few times. V is TRBV27 and J is TRBJ2-7, with TRBD2 identical over 9 bases. The CDR3 totals 15 residues. The germline V gene has CDR1 MNHEY and CDR2 SMNVEV (reference sequence). The trim removed 2 bases at V and 3 bases at J, leaving 5 bases unmatched. The CDR3 nucleotides are TGTGCCAGCAGTTTAAGTAGCGGGAGTATCTACGAGCAGTACTTC. This codes for CASSLSSGSIYEQYF.

There are a few counts of this clone. The chain recombines TRBV5-1 with TRBJ2-1, with 9 bases aligning to TRBD2. Germline CDR1 is SGHRS and CDR2 is YFSETQ. The ends lost 4 bases at V and 7 bases at J; junction bases unmatched: 15. The CDR3 spans 17 residues. The CDR3 sequence is CASSRIGAGGPENEQFF. CDR3 bases: TGCGCCAGCAGCCGCATAGGGGCGGGAGGGCCGGAGAATGAGCAGTTCTTC. Drawing the rest from reference TRBV5-1 and TRBJ2-1, the complete variable domain is KAGVTQTPRYLIKTRGQQVTLSCSPISGHRSVSWYQQTPGQGLQFLFEYFSETQRNKGNFPGRFSGRQFSNSRSEMNVSTLELGDSALYLCASSRIGAGGPENEQFFGPGTRLTVL.

This sequence joins TRBV28 and TRBJ2-5, with a tentative D call TRBD2 (6 bases). Germline CDR1 MDHEN, CDR2 SYDVKM. V was clipped by 8 bases and J by 5 bases, with 15 bases between them. The CDR3 extends over 13 amino acids. CDR3 sequence reads: CASGVPSVETQYF. In nucleotides, the CDR3 is TGTGCCAGCGGGGTCCCTAGCGTGGAGACCCAGTACTTC. Using reference TRBV28 and TRBJ2-5 for the parts outside the CDR3, the full variable domain is DVKVTQSSRYLVKRTGEKVFLECVQDMDHENMFWYRQDPGLGLRLIYFSYDVKMKEKGDIPEGYSVSREKKERFSLILESASTNQTSMYLCASGVPSVETQYFGPGTRLLVL.

This chain joins TRBV11-2 and TRBJ2-1; 10 nucleotides agree with TRBD1. V was pared by 5 bases and J by 1 base, with 2 bases of the junction left unmatched. The CDR3 runs to 15 residues. Germline V gives CDR1 SGHAT, CDR2 FQNNGV. The CDR3, as DNA: TGTGCCAGCAGCCCGGGACAGGGGTCCTACAATGAGCAGTTCTTC. It yields the protein CASSPGQGSYNEQFF.

This clone showed up just a few times. This rearrangement joins TRBV9 to TRBJ2-3, with a possible D match to TRBD2 (6 bases). Trimming removed 3 bases from V and 4 bases from J, with 12 bases in between. The CDR3 consists of 14 residues. Per the germline V gene, CDR1 is SGDLS and CDR2 is YYNGEE. CDR3 sequence reads: CASSARGAADTQYF. In DNA, the CDR3 is TGTGCCAGCAGCGCGCGGGGCGCCGCAGATACGCAGTATTTT.

This clone was observed a single time. J is TRBJ2-1 and V is TRBV30; 10 nucleotides align to TRBD2. The germline V gene encodes CDR1 GTSNPN and CDR2 SVGIG (reference sequence). The CDR3 covers 15 residues. V was clipped by 5 bases and J by 6 bases; unmatched bases: 10. CDR3 bases: TGTGCCTGGGTCCCCCTAGCGGGAGAGGCCAATGAGCAGTTCTTC. Protein product: CAWVPLAGEANEQFF.

There are a few counts of this clone. V is TRBV9 and J is TRBJ1-3; TRBD1 matches 8 bases. The germline V gene encodes CDR1 SGDLS and CDR2 YYNGEE. The CDR3 runs 18 residues. V was pared by 0 bases and J by 4 bases, with 12 bases of the junction left unmatched. The CDR3 sequence is CASSVVGQAADGGNTIYF. The DNA for the CDR3 is TGTGCCAGCAGCGTAGTGGGACAGGCTGCGGACGGCGGAAACACCATATATTTT.

In this sample, this clone turned up a few times. The rearrangement uses TRBV5-1 and TRBJ2-7, with D possibly being TRBD1 (6 bases). The DNA end favors TRBJ2-1, so the J call may be wrong. Germline CDR1 is SGHRS and CDR2 is YFSETQ. This CDR3 has 14 amino acids. CDR3 DNA sequence: TGCGCCAGCAGGTCCCTCAGGGGTCCCGGGGAGCAGTTCTTC. This sequence encodes CASRSLRGPGEQFF.

This chain connects TRBV18 to TRBJ2-7, with D perhaps matching TRBD1 (5 bases). Germline CDR1 is KGHSH and CDR2 is LQKENI. This CDR3 region has 15 residues. V was pared by 0 bases and J by 3 bases, with 12 bases between. The CDR3 nucleotides read TGTGCCAGCTCACCACCGCAGGGTTCCAGCTACGAGCAGTACTTC. It yields the protein CASSPPQGSSYEQYF.

The chain carries TRBV11-2 and TRBJ1-2, with D unclear. Trimming took off 3 bases at V and 4 bases at J, with 9 bases between the two ends. CDR3 length equals 13 residues. CDR1 and CDR2 from the germline V gene are SGHAT and FQNNGV. The CDR3 sequence: CASSFNRPYGYTF. In DNA form, the CDR3 reads TGTGCCAGCAGCTTTAACAGACCCTATGGCTACACCTTC.

The rearrangement uses TRBV25-1 and TRBJ2-2, with TRBD2 identical over 7 bases. This CDR3 has 15 amino acids. J was trimmed by 6 bases and V by 5 bases; bases with no gene match: 9. Per germline, CDR1 MGHDK and CDR2 SYGVNS. CDR3 protein: CASSPREERSGELFF. CDR3 bases: TGTGCCAGCAGTCCCCGGGAGGAACGGTCCGGGGAGCTGTTTTTT.

This clone appeared a few times. The rearrangement joins TRBV7-2 to TRBJ2-3, with TRBD2 identical over 8 bases. This CDR3 is built from 17 residues. V dropped 5 bases and J dropped 4; count of bases not matched to a gene: 14. Germline loops: CDR1 SGHTA, CDR2 FQGNSA. The CDR3 DNA is TGTGCCAGCAGCGGAGGGGAGCGGGGGTGGGGCCCAGATACGCAGTATTTT. Protein sequence: CASSGGERGWGPDTQYF.